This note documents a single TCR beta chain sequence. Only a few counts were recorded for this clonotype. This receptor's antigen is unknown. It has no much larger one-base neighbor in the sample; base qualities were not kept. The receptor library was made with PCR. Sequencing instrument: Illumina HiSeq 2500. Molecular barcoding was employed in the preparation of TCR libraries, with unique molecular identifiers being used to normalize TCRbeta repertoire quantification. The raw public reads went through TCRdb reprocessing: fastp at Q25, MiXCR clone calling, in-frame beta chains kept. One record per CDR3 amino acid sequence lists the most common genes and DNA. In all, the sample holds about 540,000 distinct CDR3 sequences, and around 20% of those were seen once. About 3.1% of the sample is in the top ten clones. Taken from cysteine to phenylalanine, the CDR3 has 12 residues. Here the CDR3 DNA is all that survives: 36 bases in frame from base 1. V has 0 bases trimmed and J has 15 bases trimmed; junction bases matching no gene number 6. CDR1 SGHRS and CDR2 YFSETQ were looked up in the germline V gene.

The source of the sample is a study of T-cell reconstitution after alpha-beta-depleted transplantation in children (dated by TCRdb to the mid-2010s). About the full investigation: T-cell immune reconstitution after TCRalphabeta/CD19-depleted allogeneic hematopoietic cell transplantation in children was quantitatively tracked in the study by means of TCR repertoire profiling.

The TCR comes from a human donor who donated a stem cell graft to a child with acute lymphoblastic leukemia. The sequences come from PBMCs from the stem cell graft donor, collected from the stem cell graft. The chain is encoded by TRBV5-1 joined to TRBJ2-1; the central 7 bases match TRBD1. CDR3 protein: CASSLATGVTFF. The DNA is TGCGCCAGCAGCTTGGCCACAGGGGTGACGTTCTTC.